One sample yielded the 29 T cell receptor beta chains listed below, sequenced in a study of blood T cell repertoires in COVID-19. The method was immunoSEQ multiplex PCR; TCRdb's version includes in-frame clones alone and lacks a portion of them. The sample includes roughly 150,000 clones, approximately 90% of them seen just once. The sequenced sample consisted of peripheral blood. These receptor sequences come from a man aged 18 to 29 with COVID-19, enrolled during active disease.

This rearrangement joins TRBV7-9 to TRBJ1-2; D perhaps matches TRBD1 (6 bases). Per the germline V gene, CDR1 is SEHNR and CDR2 is FQNEAQ (reference sequence). Trimming left V 5 bases short and J 8 bases short, with 15 bases between. The CDR3 spans 13 residues. CDR3 nucleotide sequence: TGTGCCAGCAGCGTCGCAGGGGTTAAGGGCTACACCTTC. It yields the protein CASSVAGVKGYTF.

The J gene is TRBJ2-1, the V gene TRBV7-6; 12 bases fit TRBD2. From germline, CDR1 is SGHVS and CDR2 FNYEAQ. The CDR3 totals 18 residues. Trimming took 3 bases from V and 10 from J; bases not matched to a gene: 16. CDR3 in DNA: TGTGCCAGCAGCTTCGCGGGTGCGACTAGCGGGAGTTCGGGCGAGCAGTTCTTC. It specifies CASSFAGATSGSSGEQFF.

The V call is TRBV7-6, the J call TRBJ2-2; TRBD1 is a possible D gene (5 bases). The CDR3 is made up of 16 amino acids. Trimming cost V 6 bases and J 1 base, with 15 bases left between them. The V gene's germline CDR1 is SGHVS and CDR2 FNYEAQ. CDR3 protein: CASSRDSAENTGELFF. CDR3 in DNA: TGTGCCAGCAGTCGTGACAGTGCAGAGAACACCGGGGAGCTGTTTTTT.

The J gene is TRBJ2-5, the V gene TRBV15, with 12 nucleotides matching TRBD1. The ends lost 0 bases at V and 5 bases at J; junction bases unmatched: 10. The CDR3 extends over 18 amino acids. Germline V gene lookup returns CDR1 LNHNV and CDR2 YYDKDF (reference sequence). The CDR3 nucleotides are TGTGCCACCAGCAGAGATTTAAGCGGGACAGGGGGCGTGGAGACCCAGTACTTC. Protein: CATSRDLSGTGGVETQYF.

The J gene is TRBJ2-4, the V gene TRBV5-1, with 7 positions matching TRBD1. The V gene's germline CDR1 is SGHRS and CDR2 YFSETQ. V shed 5 bases, J shed 2 bases, and the junction held 25 bases outside the gene matches. The CDR3 sequence is 21 residues long. Written as DNA, the CDR3 is TGCGCCAGCAGTCTCCTTACTAGACAGGGAAGGGATTACGGGACCAAAAACATTCAGTACTTC. Protein product: CASSLLTRQGRDYGTKNIQYF. Full variable domain (rest looked up from reference TRBV5-1 and TRBJ2-4): KAGVTQTPRYLIKTRGQQVTLSCSPISGHRSVSWYQQTPGQGLQFLFEYFSETQRNKGNFPGRFSGRQFSNSRSEMNVSTLELGDSALYLCASSLLTRQGRDYGTKNIQYFGAGTRLSVL.

The chain links TRBV2 to TRBJ1-5, with 7 bases that match TRBD1. J gave up 3 bases and V 9 bases, and 11 bases lay outside the gene matches. Germline V gives CDR1 SNHLY, CDR2 FYNNEI. There are 15 residues in the CDR3. This CDR3 is CASRGTAVTNQPQHF. CDR3 coding DNA: TGTGCCAGTAGGGGGACAGCAGTAACCAATCAGCCCCAGCATTTT. Using reference TRBV2 and TRBJ1-5 for the parts outside the CDR3, the full variable domain is EPEVTQTPSHQVTQMGQEVILRCVPISNHLYFYWYRQILGQKVEFLVSFYNNEISEKSEIFDDQFSVERPDGSNFTLKIRSTKLEDSAMYFCASRGTAVTNQPQHFGDGTRLSIL.

This clone has just one count. The CDR3 sequence is CASSLQGAQGTQYF. Written as DNA, the CDR3 is TGTGCCAGCAGTTTACAGGGGGCGCAAGGGACGCAGTATTTT. The rearrangement links TRBV28 to TRBJ2-3; 8 bases match TRBD1. Germline CDR1 and CDR2: MDHEN and SYDVKM. The ends lost 2 bases at V and 9 bases at J; junction bases unmatched: 7. CDR3 length equals 14 residues.

This clone has a handful of counts. The chain joins TRBV3-1 (or the pseudogene TRBV3-2) to TRBJ1-2; perhaps TRBD1 as D (6 bases). Trimming removed 8 bases at V and 8 bases at J, with 21 bases between. The CDR3 consists of 14 residues. Germline V gene lookup returns CDR1 LGHDT and CDR2 YNNKEL (reference sequence). In nucleotides, the CDR3 is TGTGCCAGCTCGGACAGACTACCTATAGGAGGCTACACCTTC. This codes for CASSDRLPIGGYTF.

The chain uses TRBV27 and TRBJ2-3; D is uncertain. Trimming cost V 1 base and J 1 base, with 12 bases left between them. This CDR3 comprises 16 residues. Germline CDR1 reads MNHEY; CDR2 reads SMNVEV (reference sequence). CDR3 in amino acids: CASSLYPRLRTDTQYF. The CDR3 DNA reads as TGTGCCAGCAGTTTATATCCTAGGTTGCGCACAGATACGCAGTATTTT.

In its sample, this clone was seen once. This chain connects TRBV3-1 (or the pseudogene TRBV3-2) to TRBJ2-1, with a weak D call TRBD1 (7 bases). This CDR3 is 15 amino acids long. CDR1 is LGHDT, CDR2 YNNKEL, per germline (reference sequence). The V and J ends lost 4 bases and 12 bases respectively, with 22 bases between them. The CDR3 loop reads CASSPGGLAGLAQFF. For the CDR3, the DNA is TGTGCCAGCAGCCCAGGGGGGTTGGCGGGACTGGCGCAGTTCTTC.

The chain employs TRBV7-7 and TRBJ2-2, with TRBD1 identical over 7 bases. The CDR3 is 15 residues long. Germline CDR1 reads SSHAT; CDR2 reads FNYEAQ (reference sequence). V dropped 5 bases and J dropped 2; count of bases not matched to a gene: 5. CDR3 sequence reads: CASSPRTGNTGELFF. The CDR3 DNA follows: TGTGCCAGCAGCCCTCGGACAGGAAACACCGGGGAGCTGTTTTTT.

The chain links TRBV7-6 to TRBJ2-2; possible D gene TRBD2, 6 bases. Germline CDR1 SGHVS, CDR2 FNYEAQ. The CDR3 sequence is 15 residues long. Trimming took 1 base from V and 4 from J, leaving 10 bases between them. CDR3 in DNA: TGTGCCAGCAGCTTAGTTGGAGGGGCCACCGGGGAGCTGTTTTTT. It codes for CASSLVGGATGELFF.

The chain joins TRBV6-5 to TRBJ1-2, with D unclear. V lost 8 bases, J lost 4 bases, and 11 bases lay in between. This CDR3 comprises 12 residues. The germline CDR1 and CDR2 sequences are MNHEY and SVGAGI. CDR3 residues: CASFKNSYGYTF. The CDR3 DNA reads TGTGCCAGCTTCAAGAACAGCTATGGCTACACCTTC.

The chain couples TRBV4-3 to TRBJ2-3; D is perhaps TRBD1 (5 bases). Germline CDR1 and CDR2: LGHNA and YSLEER. Trimming cost V 3 bases and J 3 bases, with 10 bases left between them. This CDR3 region has 14 residues. CDR3 in amino acids: CASSQTRQTDTQYF. The CDR3 DNA reads TGCGCCAGCAGCCAGACAAGACAGACAGATACGCAGTATTTT.

The genes are TRBV28 and TRBJ1-2, with D unresolved. CDR1 is MDHEN and CDR2 is SYDVKM in the germline V gene. The CDR3 runs to 13 residues. Trimming pared 6 bases from V and 7 bases from J, leaving 15 bases between. CDR3 amino acids: CASRPPTISGYTF. The CDR3 bases are TGTGCCAGCAGACCCCCCACAATCTCTGGCTACACCTTC.

The rearrangement joins TRBV10-2 to TRBJ2-7; 9 bases line up with TRBD1. Germline CDR1 is WSHSY and CDR2 is SAAADI. CDR3 length: 12 residues. Trimming at V came to 10 bases and at J to 3 bases, leaving 4 bases not matched to a gene. The CDR3 bases are TGCGCCACCGCGACAGGGGGCTACGAGCAGTACTTC. This codes for CATATGGYEQYF.

The chain joins TRBV7-9 to TRBJ2-2; D unresolved. Trimming took 1 base from V and 2 from J, leaving 8 bases between them. The CDR3 extends over 15 amino acids. The germline V gene has CDR1 SEHNR and CDR2 FQNEAQ (reference sequence). This CDR3 is CASSLVTANTGELFF. The CDR3 nucleotides are TGTGCCAGCAGCTTAGTTACAGCAAACACCGGGGAGCTGTTTTTT.

As for this clone: The junction does not match germline at one end; this may be a read error. This sequence joins TRBV18 and TRBJ1-4; 9 bases are a match to TRBD1. The germline gives CDR1 KGHSH, CDR2 LQKENI. This CDR3 has 17 residues. CDR3 sequence reads: CASSPRTGGTTNEKLLF. The CDR3 coding sequence is TGTGCCAGCTCACCCCGAACAGGGGGCACAACTAATGAAAAACTGCTTTTT.

The DNA for the CDR3 is TGTGCCAGCAGCCAAGACGACAGGGGAAAGGTGAACACTGAAGCTTTCTTT. It codes for CASSQDDRGKVNTEAFF. The rearrangement joins TRBV14 to TRBJ1-1; 8 bases are a match to TRBD1. CDR3 size: 17 residues. The V gene end was trimmed by 0 bases and the J gene end by 0 bases; junction bases not matched to a gene: 6. The germline CDR1 and CDR2 sequences are SGHDN and FVKESK.

The genes are TRBV27 and TRBJ1-2; tentatively, D is TRBD1 (5 bases). The CDR3 extends over 13 amino acids. The germline V and J ends were trimmed by 8 bases and 7 bases, with 17 bases remaining between them. CDR1 and CDR2 (germline): MNHEY, SMNVEV (reference sequence). CDR3 protein: CASSSGVLGGYTF. The CDR3 DNA reads as TGTGCCAGCTCTTCGGGGGTATTGGGTGGCTACACCTTC.

This clone has only a few counts. This sequence joins TRBV3-1 (or the pseudogene TRBV3-2) and TRBJ2-1, with D possibly being TRBD2 (6 bases). The CDR3 is 17 residues long. The V gene's germline CDR1 is LGHDT and CDR2 YNNKEL (reference sequence). The germline V and J ends were trimmed by 3 bases and 0 bases, with 15 bases remaining between them. This chain's CDR3 is CASSHPEGGSSYNEQFF. The CDR3 bases are TGTGCCAGCAGCCACCCGGAGGGCGGCAGCTCCTACAATGAGCAGTTCTTC.

The rearrangement links TRBV4-3 to TRBJ1-4; 7 nucleotides match TRBD1. This CDR3 is 14 amino acids long. The ends lost 4 bases at V and 8 bases at J; junction bases unmatched: 7. The V gene's germline CDR1 is LGHNA and CDR2 YSLEER. The CDR3 DNA reads TGCGCCAGCAGCCCCGGGACAGTGAAAGAAAAACTGTTTTTT. It codes for CASSPGTVKEKLFF.

This chain joins TRBV19 and TRBJ1-5; 10 positions agree with TRBD1. Unmatched junction bases numbered 4, after V lost 7 bases and J lost 7 bases. This CDR3 is 13 amino acids long. In germline, CDR1 is LNHDA, CDR2 SQIVND (reference sequence). The CDR3 nucleotides read TGTGCCAGTACATGGGGACAGGGGCAGCCCCAGCATTTT. It encodes CASTWGQGQPQHF.

The chain uses TRBV12-3 or TRBV12-4 and TRBJ1-1, with D perhaps TRBD1 (6 bases). The CDR3 is 12 amino acids. V lost 6 bases and J 13 bases, leaving 18 bases between the germline ends. CDR3 DNA sequence: TGTGCCAGCAGCACTGGAACAGGGCTCGATTTCTTT. Amino acids: CASSTGTGLDFF.

This clone was seen once. This rearrangement joins TRBV24-1 to TRBJ2-3; D is possibly TRBD1 (5 bases). The V and J ends lost 1 base and 5 bases respectively, with 27 bases between them. The CDR3 consists of 20 residues. Germline lookup yields CDR1 KGHDR and CDR2 SFDVKD. The CDR3 here is CATSDFSPVRAGVHRDTQYF. The DNA of the CDR3 is TGTGCCACCAGTGATTTTTCGCCCGTCAGGGCCGGAGTCCACAGAGATACGCAGTATTTT.

This chain connects TRBV28 to TRBJ2-7; 7 bases are a match to TRBD2. The V gene end was trimmed by 3 bases and the J gene end by 2 bases; junction bases not matched to a gene: 10. The CDR3 consists of 16 residues. Germline lookup yields CDR1 MDHEN and CDR2 SYDVKM. The DNA of the CDR3 is TGTGCCAGCAGTTTGAACCTAGCGGACCAGACCTACGAGCAGTACTTC. It specifies CASSLNLADQTYEQYF.

CDR3 residues: CASSEGQGHIYGYTF. The CDR3 nucleotides are TGCGCCAGCAGTGAGGGACAGGGGCATATCTATGGCTACACCTTC. This chain uses TRBV10-2 with TRBJ1-2; TRBD1 agrees at 9 bases. Trimming removed 2 bases from V and 4 bases from J; junction bases left unmatched: 5. This CDR3 contains 15 residues. Per germline, CDR1 WSHSY and CDR2 SAAADI.

The rearrangement uses TRBV4-2 and TRBJ2-1; 9 nucleotides agree with TRBD2. The germline gives CDR1 LGHNA, CDR2 YNFKEQ. This CDR3 has 16 amino acids. V dropped 6 bases and J dropped 7; count of bases not matched to a gene: 13. CDR3 amino acids: CASRDFEAGGKNEQFF. CDR3 bases: TGTGCCAGCAGGGACTTCGAAGCGGGAGGAAAAAATGAGCAGTTCTTC.

This clone came up once. The chain joins TRBV24-1 to TRBJ2-7; 10 bases agree with TRBD2. The germline V gene has CDR1 KGHDR and CDR2 SFDVKD. With 4 bases clipped from V and 5 bases from J, the junction kept 10 bases outside the gene matches. The CDR3 sequence is 16 residues long. CDR3 sequence: CATSDPGSGRAHEQYF. The CDR3 DNA reads TGTGCCACCAGTGACCCCGGGAGCGGGAGGGCTCACGAGCAGTACTTC.